The clone carrying this T cell receptor beta chain showed up just a few times. The CDR3 loop spans 15 amino acids. Germline V CDR1 and CDR2: SGHVS, FNYEAQ. Trimming removed 2 bases from V and 2 bases from J; junction bases left unmatched: 4. The sample belongs to a study of blood T cells in healthy people across ages. It was with a sample-barcoded 5' primer and a J-beta primer mix that a second PCR of about 7 to 12 cycles was run. TCRdb independently ran MiXCR on the 5' RACE reads; one entry per CDR3 protein. The table records 600,000 or so distinct CDR3 sequences, approximately 30% of them present only once.

This sequence joins TRBV7-6 and TRBJ1-1; TRBD1 matches 8 bases. The sample consisted of blood. This clonotype originated in a woman at least 80 years old in good health. The CDR3 nucleotides read TGTGCCAGCAGCTTACAGGGGGCTGAAAACACTGAAGCTTTCTTT. It translates to CASSLQGAENTEAFF. Using reference TRBV7-6 and TRBJ1-1 for the parts outside the CDR3, the full variable domain is GAGVSQSPRYKVTKRGQDVALRCDPISGHVSLYWYRQALGQGPEFLTYFNYEAQQDKSGLPNDRFSAERPEGSISTLTIQRTEQRDSAMYRCASSLQGAENTEAFFGQGTRLTVV.